This T cell receptor (beta chain) derives from a study of T cells in Graves' hyperthyroidism and ophthalmopathy. For the study at large: Prior to any treatment, at the point of initial diagnosis, peripheral blood was collected.

What was amplified from RNA transcripts were TCR beta CDR3 regions. First-round RT-PCR of the TCR CDR3 relied on the HTBI primer set. MiXCR, run by TCRdb on the multiplex PCR reads, gives a single entry per CDR3 protein. The table lists about 760,000 distinct CDR3 sequences, roughly a third of them singletons. Overall study results and limits: Using 13 V-J features, a model discriminated ophthalmopathy from stable hyperthyroidism.

Patients showing uncontrolled infection, other autoimmune disease, pregnancy or lactation were ineligible. This clonotype was seen more than once but under ten times. Its antigen is unidentified. The source material was blood. This sequence was found in a woman between 40 and 55 years old with Graves' hyperthyroidism.

The CDR3 DNA follows: TGTGCCAGCAGTTACCAGTTAGACGGGTGGAAACTGTTTTTT. This codes for CASSYQLDGWKLFF. The chain links TRBV6-2 or TRBV6-3 to TRBJ1-4; D is unresolved. Germline V lookup: CDR1 MNHEY, CDR2 SVGEGT. This CDR3 comprises 14 residues. V was pared by 2 bases and J by 11 bases, with 15 bases between.